Detailed here is one T cell receptor (beta chain). Only in-frame clones appear in the TCRdb table, and some are missing; sequencing was by immunoSEQ multiplex PCR. The sample holds approximately 27,000 clones, about nine tenths seen once. The data were obtained in a study of T cell responses to AZD1222 COVID-19 vaccine. V lost 5 bases to trimming and J lost 5 bases, with 18 bases between them. The CDR3 spans 16 residues. Per germline, CDR1 SGHVS and CDR2 FQNEAQ. This sequence joins TRBV7-8 and TRBJ2-2, with D possibly matching TRBD2 (6 bases). This receptor was taken from an adult in good health. The specimen comprised peripheral blood, sampled on day 0 of AZD1222 vaccination. The CDR3 here is CASSPRGEFGTGELFF. CDR3 bases: TGTGCCAGCAGCCCGCGCGGGGAATTCGGAACCGGGGAGCTGTTTTTT. The complete variable domain, with remaining parts taken from reference TRBV7-8 and TRBJ2-2, reads GAGVSQSPRYKVAKRGQDVALRCDPISGHVSLFWYQQALGQGPEFLTYFQNEAQLDKSGLPSDRFFAERPEGSVSTLKIQRTQQEDSAVYLCASSPRGEFGTGELFFGEGSRLTVL.